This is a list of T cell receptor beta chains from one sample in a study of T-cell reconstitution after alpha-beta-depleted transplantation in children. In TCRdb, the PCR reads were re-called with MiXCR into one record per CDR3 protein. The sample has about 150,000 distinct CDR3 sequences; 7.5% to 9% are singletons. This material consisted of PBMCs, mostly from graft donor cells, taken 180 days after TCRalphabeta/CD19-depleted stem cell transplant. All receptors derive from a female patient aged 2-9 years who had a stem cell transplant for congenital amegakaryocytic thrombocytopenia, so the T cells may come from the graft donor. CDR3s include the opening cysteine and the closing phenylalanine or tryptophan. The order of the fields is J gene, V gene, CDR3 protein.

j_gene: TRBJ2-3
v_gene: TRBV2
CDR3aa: CASSPGTGLLNTQYF

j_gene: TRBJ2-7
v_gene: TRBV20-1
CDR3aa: CSAGGLGQTYEQYF

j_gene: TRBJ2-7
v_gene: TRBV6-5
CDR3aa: CASSPSRVWTIYEQYF

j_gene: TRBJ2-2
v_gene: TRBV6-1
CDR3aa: CASTRQGETGELFF

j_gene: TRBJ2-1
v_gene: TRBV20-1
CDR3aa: CSTGSGEQFF

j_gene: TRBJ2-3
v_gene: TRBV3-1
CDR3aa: CASCQFSGGAASSTDTQYF

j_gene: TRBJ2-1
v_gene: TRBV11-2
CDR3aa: CASSSRQGPAGNEQFF

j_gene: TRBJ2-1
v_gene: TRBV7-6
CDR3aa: CASSTLARTYNEQFF

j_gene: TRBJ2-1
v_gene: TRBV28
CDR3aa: CASSALVEPSPNEQFF

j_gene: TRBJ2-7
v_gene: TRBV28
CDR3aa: CASSLPGPYEQYF

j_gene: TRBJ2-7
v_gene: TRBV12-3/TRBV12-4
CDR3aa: CASSPGFYEQYF

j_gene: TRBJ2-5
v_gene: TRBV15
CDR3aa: CATSRGGAEYQETQYF

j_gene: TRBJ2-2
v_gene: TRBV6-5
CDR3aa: CASYGTGRSGELFF

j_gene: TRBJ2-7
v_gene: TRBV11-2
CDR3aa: CASSSGSIAYEQYF

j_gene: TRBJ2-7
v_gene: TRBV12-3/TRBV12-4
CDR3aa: CASSFTARGSYEQYF

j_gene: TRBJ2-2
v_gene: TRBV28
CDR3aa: CASNSLGSTGELFF

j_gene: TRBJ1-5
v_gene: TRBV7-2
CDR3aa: CASSNRGVYSNQPQHF

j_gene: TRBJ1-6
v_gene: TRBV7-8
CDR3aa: CASSLETAFYSPLHF

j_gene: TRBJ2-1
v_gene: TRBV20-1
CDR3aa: CSARPGQAPRRIEQFF

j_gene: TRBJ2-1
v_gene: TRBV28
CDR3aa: CASTSPAGYEQFF

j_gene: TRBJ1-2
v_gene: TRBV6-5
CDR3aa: CASSWEFNYGYTF

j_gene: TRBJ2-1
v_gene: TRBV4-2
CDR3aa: CASSPWGAGGEYEQFF

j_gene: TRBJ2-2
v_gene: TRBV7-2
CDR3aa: CASSLGQGATGELFF

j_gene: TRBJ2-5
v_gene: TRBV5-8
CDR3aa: CASSLVSVETQYF

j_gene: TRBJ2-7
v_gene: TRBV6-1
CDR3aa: CASSTGASYEQYF

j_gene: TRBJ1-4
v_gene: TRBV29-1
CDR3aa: CSAGPGGVREKLFF